This T cell receptor beta chain comes out of a study of naive and memory T cell subsets. Study results and caveats: Far more TCRs reportedly came from tuberculin skin test site biopsies.

The sample holds many counts of this clonotype. Its antigen is currently unknown. CDR3 length: 15 amino acids. In germline, CDR1 is SGHTA, CDR2 FQGNSA. V lost 2 bases and J 9 bases, leaving 14 bases between the germline ends. Blood and skin TCR RNA was reverse transcribed with alpha and beta constant primers. One entry per CDR3 protein, called by TCRdb with MiXCR from the UMI-ligation and nested PCR reads. Among 15,000 to 20,000 distinct CDR3 sequences listed, roughly 9% were seen once. The treatment is: skin biopsy from PPD injection site in Mantoux-positive individual. Cells were not sorted; total RNA input targeted 1 to 1000 ng. A UMI-containing oligonucleotide was joined by 3' ligation to the TCR cDNA template.

The starting material was skin, obtained from a tuberculin skin test site. This chain joins TRBV7-2 and TRBJ1-6; D is uncertain. The clonotype comes from an adult in good health. CDR3 sequence: CASSLSRLFASPLHF. In DNA form, the CDR3 reads TGTGCCAGCAGCTTATCCCGATTATTTGCTTCACCCCTCCACTTT.